These 17 T cell receptor beta chains were all obtained from the same sample, sequenced in a study of T-cell reconstitution after alpha-beta-depleted transplantation in children. TCRbeta library construction was performed incorporating unique molecular identifiers. Via MiXCR, TCRdb re-called the PCR reads, giving one row per CDR3 protein. Among fewer than 400,000 distinct CDR3 sequences listed, 20% were seen once. This specimen consisted of PBMCs from the stem cell graft donor, obtained from the stem cell graft. The receptors were gathered from a human donor who donated a stem cell graft to a child with acute myeloid leukemia.

This clonotype was seen a few times. The chain carries TRBV12-3 or TRBV12-4 and TRBJ2-7; 7 nucleotides agree with TRBD2. The length of the CDR3 is 14 residues. J gave up 3 bases and V 4 bases, and 6 bases lay outside the gene matches. This CDR3 reads CASSSGTNVYEQYF. Here the CDR3 DNA reads TGTGCCAGCAGTTCCGGGACTAACGTCTACGAGCAGTACTTC.

V is TRBV5-1 and J is TRBJ2-7; 9 bases agree with TRBD2. CDR1 and CDR2 (germline): SGHRS, YFSETQ. The ends lost 0 bases at V and 6 bases at J; junction bases unmatched: 7. CDR3 length: 15 amino acids. The CDR3 DNA reads as TGCGCCAGCAGCTTGGGGGGTAGCGGGAGCATCGAGCAGTACTTC. This gives the protein CASSLGGSGSIEQYF.

This clonotype was counted only a few times. The chain combines TRBV7-2 with TRBJ2-1; 10 nucleotides line up with TRBD2. J lost 6 bases, V lost 0 bases, and 5 bases had no gene match. The CDR3 totals 16 residues. Germline V gene lookup returns CDR1 SGHTA and CDR2 FQGNSA. CDR3 region: CASSLAGSGRFNEQFF. The CDR3 DNA reads TGTGCCAGCAGCTTAGCAGGTAGCGGGAGGTTCAATGAGCAGTTCTTC.

This clonotype was counted many times. The V call is TRBV20-1, the J call TRBJ2-7, with a tentative D call TRBD2 (6 bases). Trimming removed 6 bases at V and 6 bases at J, with 24 bases between. The CDR3 extends over 15 amino acids. The germline gives CDR1 DFQATT, CDR2 SNEGSKA (reference sequence). This chain's CDR3 is CSAPNVGLRLGEQYF. CDR3 in DNA: TGCAGTGCCCCTAATGTGGGACTCCGCCTGGGCGAGCAGTACTTC.

There are many counts of this clonotype. This chain uses TRBV20-1 with TRBJ2-1, with D possibly matching TRBD1 (5 bases). CDR1 and CDR2 from the germline V gene are DFQATT and SNEGSKA (reference sequence). The CDR3 totals 13 residues. Trimming removed 2 bases from V and 6 bases from J, with 11 bases in between. CDR3 sequence reads: CSARRTRVNEQFF. CDR3 in DNA: TGCAGTGCTAGACGAACCAGGGTCAATGAGCAGTTCTTC.

This clonotype was seen repeatedly, ten times or more. This chain's CDR3 is CSAQTMSGRRDTQYF. CDR3 bases: TGCAGTGCTCAGACCATGAGCGGGAGGAGGGATACGCAGTATTTT. The chain couples TRBV20-1 to TRBJ2-3; 9 bases are shared with TRBD2. J was trimmed by 6 bases and V by 5 bases; bases with no gene match: 12. Germline values: CDR1 DFQATT, CDR2 SNEGSKA (reference sequence). CDR3 length: 15 amino acids.

This clonotype was counted a few times. The chain uses TRBV20-1 and TRBJ2-7; TRBD2 agrees at 9 bases. After removal of 2 bases from V and 5 bases from J, the junction contained 7 bases not matched to a gene. CDR1 DFQATT and CDR2 SNEGSKA come from the germline V gene (reference sequence). The CDR3 is 14 amino acids. The chain's CDR3 is CSARIAGVLDEQYF. The CDR3, as DNA: TGCAGTGCTAGAATAGCGGGAGTTTTAGACGAGCAGTACTTC.

In its sample, this clonotype was seen a few times. This chain joins TRBV12-3 or TRBV12-4 and TRBJ1-2; TRBD1 matches 8 bases. Unmatched junction bases numbered 6, after V lost 5 bases and J lost 1 base. The CDR3 runs to 15 residues. This CDR3 is CASSPTGELNYGYTF. The CDR3 coding sequence is TGTGCCAGCAGTCCGACAGGGGAACTTAACTATGGCTACACCTTC.

The rearrangement links TRBV6-5 to TRBJ2-3; perhaps TRBD2 as D (7 bases). Germline CDR1 reads MNHEY; CDR2 reads SVGAGI. V was shortened by 0 bases and J by 2 bases, with 12 bases between the two germline ends. CDR3 length: 16 amino acids. CDR3 nucleotides: TGTGCCAGCAGTTACTCGTGGGGGGGCTCCACAGATACGCAGTATTTT. It is translated as CASSYSWGGSTDTQYF.

This clonotype has more than one count but fewer than ten. CDR3 DNA sequence: TGTGCCAGCAGCTTAGAGACAGGGTACTACGAGCAGTACTTC. This sequence encodes CASSLETGYYEQYF. The chain combines TRBV7-9 with TRBJ2-7; TRBD1 matches at 7 bases. The J segment lost 3 bases and the V segment lost 1 base, leaving 3 bases of the junction unmatched. This CDR3 has 14 amino acids. Germline lookup yields CDR1 SEHNR and CDR2 FQNEAQ (reference sequence).

There are a few counts of this clonotype. The rearrangement links TRBV20-1 to TRBJ1-2, with D hard to call. This CDR3 comprises 10 residues. Germline CDR1 reads DFQATT; CDR2 reads SNEGSKA (reference sequence). Trimming cost V 6 bases and J 5 bases, with 7 bases left between them. This CDR3 is CSALTYGYTF. The CDR3 DNA sequence: TGCAGTGCGCTAACTTATGGCTACACCTTC.

In its sample, this clonotype was seen a few times. This chain joins TRBV20-1 and TRBJ2-2; the D gene is possibly TRBD1 (6 bases). Germline CDR1 reads DFQATT; CDR2 reads SNEGSKA (reference sequence). This CDR3 has 15 amino acids. The ends were cut back, 4 bases at V and 4 bases at J, with 16 bases in the middle. This chain's CDR3 is CSAIPAGTLTGELFF. CDR3 nucleotides: TGCAGTGCTATACCAGCAGGGACACTCACCGGGGAGCTGTTTTTT.

This clonotype was counted many times. In DNA form, the CDR3 reads TGCGCCAGCAGCCCCTCAGGGGGGGTTATCAATGAGCAGTTCTTC. Translating gives CASSPSGGVINEQFF. The chain employs TRBV5-1 and TRBJ2-1, with D perhaps TRBD1 or TRBD2 (7 bases each). V lost 4 bases and J 6 bases, leaving 17 bases between the germline ends. The V gene's germline CDR1 is SGHRS and CDR2 YFSETQ. The CDR3 is made up of 15 amino acids.

A few counts support this clonotype. The chain has TRBV10-2 and TRBJ2-1; D is possibly TRBD1 or TRBD2 (7 bases each). Germline V CDR1 and CDR2: WSHSY, SAAADI. Trimming removed 5 bases from V and 1 base from J, with 12 bases in between. This CDR3 is built from 15 residues. CDR3 bases: TGCGCCAGCAGTACCCAGGGGGGGTCCTACAATGAGCAGTTCTTC. Its protein product is CASSTQGGSYNEQFF.

This clonotype was found a few times. J is TRBJ1-1 and V is TRBV9; D call uncertain. This CDR3 region has 15 residues. V was shortened by 0 bases and J by 5 bases, with 14 bases between the two germline ends. The germline V gene encodes CDR1 SGDLS and CDR2 YYNGEE. DNA of the CDR3: TGTGCCAGCAGCGTAGCCGACAACCCGCGGACTGAAGCTTTCTTT. This translates into CASSVADNPRTEAFF.

This clonotype has just one count. The chain is built from TRBV18 and TRBJ2-1; D is possibly TRBD2 (6 bases). There are 13 residues in the CDR3. Germline V gene lookup returns CDR1 KGHSH and CDR2 LQKENI. Trimming took 3 bases from V and 8 from J, leaving 11 bases between them. CDR3 amino acids: CASSPVGTDEQFF. In nucleotides, the CDR3 is TGTGCCAGCTCACCGGTGGGGACTGATGAGCAGTTCTTC.

The V call is TRBV6-1, the J call TRBJ2-2, with D unclear. The CDR3 has 11 residues. The V end was cut by 7 bases, the J end by 9 bases, with 9 bases between. Germline values: CDR1 MNHNS, CDR2 SASEGT. CDR3 amino acids: CASTPGRELFF. CDR3 DNA sequence: TGTGCCAGCACCCCCGGCCGGGAGCTGTTTTTT.